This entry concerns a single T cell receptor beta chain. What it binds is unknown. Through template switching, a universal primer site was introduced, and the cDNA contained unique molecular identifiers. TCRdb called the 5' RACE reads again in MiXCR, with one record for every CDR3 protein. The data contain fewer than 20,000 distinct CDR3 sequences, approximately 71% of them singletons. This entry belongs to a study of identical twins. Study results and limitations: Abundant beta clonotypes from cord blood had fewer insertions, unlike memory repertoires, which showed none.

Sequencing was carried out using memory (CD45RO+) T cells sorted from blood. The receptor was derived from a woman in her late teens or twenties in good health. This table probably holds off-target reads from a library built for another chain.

The CDR3 loop is CASSEAGGNEQFF. The CDR3 DNA reads TGTGCCAGCAGTGAAGCGGGTGGCAATGAGCAGTTCTTC. This chain joins TRBV2 and TRBJ2-1; D ambiguous. CDR1 and CDR2 from the germline V gene are SNHLY and FYNNEI. The CDR3 has 13 residues. V shed 0 bases and J shed 6 bases, with 6 bases lying between them. The entire variable domain, with the rest obtained from reference TRBV2 and TRBJ2-1, is as follows: EPEVTQTPSHQVTQMGQEVILRCVPISNHLYFYWYRQILGQKVEFLVSFYNNEISEKSEIFDDQFSVERPDGSNFTLKIRSTKLEDSAMYFCASSEAGGNEQFFGPGTRLTVL.